What follows describes a single T cell receptor (beta chain). The antigen is unknown. Per the germline V gene, CDR1 is WSHSY and CDR2 is SAAADI. Losses at the gene ends were 7 bases for V and 5 bases for J; bases not matched to a gene: 8. This CDR3 is 14 amino acids long. Unique molecular identifiers tagged the TCR beta cDNA libraries. One entry per CDR3 protein, called by TCRdb with MiXCR from the PCR reads. Altogether roughly 540,000 distinct CDR3 sequences are present, approximately 34% being singletons, with the ten largest covering around 6.1%. The source of the sample is a study of post-analysis software for immune sequencing data. Findings and caveats of the study: Controls had lower frequencies than patients of a few TRBV segments, which included TRBV5-6, TRBV5-1 and TRBV20-1.

The chain uses TRBV10-2 and TRBJ2-5, with TRBD2 identical over 9 bases. The receptor's source is a girl aged 2 to 17 with multiple sclerosis. Material for sequencing was blood. CDR3 protein: CASKSSGGGETQYF. The DNA of the CDR3 is TGCGCCAGCAAGAGTAGCGGGGGTGGGGAGACCCAGTACTTC.